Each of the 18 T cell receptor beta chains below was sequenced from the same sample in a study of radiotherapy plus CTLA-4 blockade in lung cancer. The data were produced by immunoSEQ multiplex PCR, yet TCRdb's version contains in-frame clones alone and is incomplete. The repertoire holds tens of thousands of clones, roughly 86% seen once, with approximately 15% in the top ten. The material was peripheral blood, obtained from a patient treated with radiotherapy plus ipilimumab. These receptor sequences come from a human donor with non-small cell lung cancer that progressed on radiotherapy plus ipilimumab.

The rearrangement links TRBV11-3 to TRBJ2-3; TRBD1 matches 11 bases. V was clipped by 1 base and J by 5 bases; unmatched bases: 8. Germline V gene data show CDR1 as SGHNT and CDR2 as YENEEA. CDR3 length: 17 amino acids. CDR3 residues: CASSLGRDRGSGDTQYF. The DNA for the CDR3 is TGTGCCAGCAGCTTAGGCCGGGACAGGGGGAGTGGAGATACGCAGTATTTT.

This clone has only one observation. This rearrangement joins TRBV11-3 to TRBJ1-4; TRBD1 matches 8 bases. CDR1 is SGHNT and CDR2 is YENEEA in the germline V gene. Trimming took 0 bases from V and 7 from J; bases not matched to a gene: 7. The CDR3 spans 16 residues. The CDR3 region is CASSLDPTTGVEKLFF. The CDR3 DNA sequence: TGTGCCAGCAGCTTAGACCCTACGACAGGGGTTGAAAAACTGTTTTTT.

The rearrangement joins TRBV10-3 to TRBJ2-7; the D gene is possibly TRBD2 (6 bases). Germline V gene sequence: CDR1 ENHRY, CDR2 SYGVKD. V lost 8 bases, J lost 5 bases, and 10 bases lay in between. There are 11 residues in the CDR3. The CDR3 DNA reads TGTGCCATCCGGGGCGGGAACGAGCAGTACTTC. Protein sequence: CAIRGGNEQYF.

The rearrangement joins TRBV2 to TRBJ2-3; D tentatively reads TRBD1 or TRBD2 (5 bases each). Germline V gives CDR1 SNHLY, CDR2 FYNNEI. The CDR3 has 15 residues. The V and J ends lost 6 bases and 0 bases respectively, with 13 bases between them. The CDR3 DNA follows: TGTGCCAGCAGCCAAAGCTGGGGGAGCACAGATACGCAGTATTTT. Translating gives CASSQSWGSTDTQYF.

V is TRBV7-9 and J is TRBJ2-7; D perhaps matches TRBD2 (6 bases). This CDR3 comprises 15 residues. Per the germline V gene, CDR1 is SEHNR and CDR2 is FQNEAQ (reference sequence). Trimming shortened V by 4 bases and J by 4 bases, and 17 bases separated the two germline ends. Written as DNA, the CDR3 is TGTGCCAGCAGCTCACCGGGACTCGGGGGATACGAGCAGTACTTC. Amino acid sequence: CASSSPGLGGYEQYF.

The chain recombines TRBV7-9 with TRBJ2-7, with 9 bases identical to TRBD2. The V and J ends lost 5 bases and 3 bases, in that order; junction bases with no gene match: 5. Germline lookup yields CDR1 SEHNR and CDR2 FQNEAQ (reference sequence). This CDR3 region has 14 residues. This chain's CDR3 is CASSPASGDYEQYF. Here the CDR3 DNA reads TGTGCCAGCAGCCCCGCTAGCGGGGACTACGAGCAGTACTTC.

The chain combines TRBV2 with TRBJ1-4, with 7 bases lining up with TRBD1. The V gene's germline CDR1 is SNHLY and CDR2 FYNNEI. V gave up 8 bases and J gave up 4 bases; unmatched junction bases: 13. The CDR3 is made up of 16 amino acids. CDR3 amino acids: CASGGEPGQINEKLFF. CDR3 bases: TGTGCCAGCGGAGGGGAACCGGGACAGATTAATGAAAAACTGTTTTTT.

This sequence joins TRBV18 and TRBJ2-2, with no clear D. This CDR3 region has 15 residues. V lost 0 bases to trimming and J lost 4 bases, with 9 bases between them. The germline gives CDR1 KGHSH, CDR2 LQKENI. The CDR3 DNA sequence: TGTGCCAGCTCACCACCCTCCGGATTCACCGGGGAGCTGTTTTTT. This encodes CASSPPSGFTGELFF.

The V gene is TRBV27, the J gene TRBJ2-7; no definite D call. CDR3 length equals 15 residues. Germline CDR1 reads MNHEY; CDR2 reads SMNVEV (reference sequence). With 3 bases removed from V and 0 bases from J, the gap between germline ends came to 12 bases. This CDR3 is CASSFFSSGSYEQYF. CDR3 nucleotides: TGTGCCAGCAGTTTTTTTTCCTCGGGCTCCTACGAGCAGTACTTC.

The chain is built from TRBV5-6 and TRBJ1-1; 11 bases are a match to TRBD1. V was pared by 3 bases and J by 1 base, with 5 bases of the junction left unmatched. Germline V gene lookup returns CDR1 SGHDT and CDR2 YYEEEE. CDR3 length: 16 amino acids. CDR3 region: CASSSRDRGRNTEAFF. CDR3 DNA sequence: TGTGCCAGCAGCTCCCGGGACAGGGGGAGGAACACTGAAGCTTTCTTT.

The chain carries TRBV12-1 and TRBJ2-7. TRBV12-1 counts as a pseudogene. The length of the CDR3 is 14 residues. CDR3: CASSFTGPLEEQYF. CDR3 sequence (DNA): TGTGCCAGCAGCTTTACCGGCCCCCTCGAAGAGCAGTACTTC.

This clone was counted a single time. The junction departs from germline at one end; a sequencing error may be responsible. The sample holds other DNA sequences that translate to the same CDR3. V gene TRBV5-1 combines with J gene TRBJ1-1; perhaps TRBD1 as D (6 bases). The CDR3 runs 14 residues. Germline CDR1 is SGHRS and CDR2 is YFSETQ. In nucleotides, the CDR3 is TGCGCCAGCAGCCTGGACAGTAGTTACACTGAAGCTTTCTTC. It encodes CASSLDSSYTEAFF.

The CDR3 DNA follows: TGTGCCAGCTCACGAGGGGGCGGAGATGAAAAACTGTTTTTT. Protein product: CASSRGGGDEKLFF. V gene TRBV18 combines with J gene TRBJ1-4; 7 bases agree with TRBD1. The CDR3 runs to 14 residues. CDR1 KGHSH and CDR2 LQKENI come from the germline V gene. J was trimmed by 6 bases and V by 4 bases; bases with no gene match: 5.

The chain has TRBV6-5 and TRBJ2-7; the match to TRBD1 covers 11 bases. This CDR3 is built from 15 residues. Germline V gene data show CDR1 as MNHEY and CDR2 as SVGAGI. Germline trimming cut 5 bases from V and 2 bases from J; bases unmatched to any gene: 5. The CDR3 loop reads CASSQGQGETYEQYF. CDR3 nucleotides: TGTGCCAGCAGTCAGGGACAGGGGGAGACCTACGAGCAGTACTTC.

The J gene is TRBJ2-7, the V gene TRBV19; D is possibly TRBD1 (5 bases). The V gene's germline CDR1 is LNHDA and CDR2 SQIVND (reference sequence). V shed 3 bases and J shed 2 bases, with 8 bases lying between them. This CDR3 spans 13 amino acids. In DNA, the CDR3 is TGTGCCAGTAGTATTCCAGGGCCCTACGAGCAGTACTTC. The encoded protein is CASSIPGPYEQYF.

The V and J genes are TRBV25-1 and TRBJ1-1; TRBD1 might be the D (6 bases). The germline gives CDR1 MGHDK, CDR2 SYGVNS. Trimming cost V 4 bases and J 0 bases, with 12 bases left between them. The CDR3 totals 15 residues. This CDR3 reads CASSAQGRMNTEAFF. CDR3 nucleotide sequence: TGTGCCAGCAGTGCCCAGGGGAGGATGAACACTGAAGCTTTCTTT. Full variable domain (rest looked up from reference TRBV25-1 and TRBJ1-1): EADIYQTPRYLVIGTGKKITLECSQTMGHDKMYWYQQDPGMELHLIHYSYGVNSTEKGDLSSESTVSRIRTEHFPLTLESARPSHTSQYLCASSAQGRMNTEAFFGQGTRLTVV.

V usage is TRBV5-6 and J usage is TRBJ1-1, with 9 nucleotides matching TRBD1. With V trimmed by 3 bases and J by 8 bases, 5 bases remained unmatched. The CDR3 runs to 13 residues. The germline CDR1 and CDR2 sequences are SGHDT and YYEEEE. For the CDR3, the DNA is TGTGCCAGCAGCTGGGGGACAGGGTCGGAAGCTTTCTTT. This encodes CASSWGTGSEAFF.

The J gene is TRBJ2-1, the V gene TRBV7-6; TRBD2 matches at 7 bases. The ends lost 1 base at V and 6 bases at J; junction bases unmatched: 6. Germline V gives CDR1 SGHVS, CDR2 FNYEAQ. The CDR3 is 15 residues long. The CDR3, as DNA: TGTGCCAGCAGCTTAGTTTCGGGGGGTAGCAATGAGCAGTTCTTC. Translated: CASSLVSGGSNEQFF.